This TCR beta chain was documented in a study of T-cell reconstitution after alpha-beta-depleted transplantation in children. TCRbeta library construction was performed incorporating unique molecular identifiers. Via MiXCR, TCRdb re-called the PCR reads, giving one row per CDR3 protein. The sample shows roughly 200,000 distinct CDR3 sequences, roughly 15% of them seen only once. This clonotype was observed a handful of times. Unmatched junction bases numbered 6, after V lost 5 bases and J lost 4 bases. Germline lookup yields CDR1 DFQATT and CDR2 SNEGSKA (reference sequence). The length of the CDR3 is 14 residues.

The rearrangement joins TRBV20-1 to TRBJ2-1; 9 nucleotides agree with TRBD1. Sequenced here: PBMCs from the stem cell graft donor, sampled from the stem cell graft. The receptor comes from a human donor who donated a stem cell graft to a child with acute lymphoblastic leukemia. CDR3 residues: CSADGDRDYNEQFF. In DNA, the CDR3 is TGCAGTGCTGACGGGGACAGGGATTACAATGAGCAGTTCTTC.